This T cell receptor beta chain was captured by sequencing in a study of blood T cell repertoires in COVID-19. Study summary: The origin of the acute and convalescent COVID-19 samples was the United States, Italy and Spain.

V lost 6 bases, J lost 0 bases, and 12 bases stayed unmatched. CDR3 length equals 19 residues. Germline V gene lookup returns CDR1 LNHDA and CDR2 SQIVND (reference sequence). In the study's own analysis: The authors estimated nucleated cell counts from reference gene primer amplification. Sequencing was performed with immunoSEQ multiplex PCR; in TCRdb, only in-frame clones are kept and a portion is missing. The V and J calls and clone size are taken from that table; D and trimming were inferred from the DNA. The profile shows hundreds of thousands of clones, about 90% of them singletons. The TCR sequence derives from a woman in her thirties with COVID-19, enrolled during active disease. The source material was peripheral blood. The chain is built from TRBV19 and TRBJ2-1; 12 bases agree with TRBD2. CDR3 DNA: TGTGCCAGTAGCAAACAAACTCTAGCGGGAGGGGCCTCCTACAATGAGCAGTTCTTC. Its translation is CASSKQTLAGGASYNEQFF.